The 25 T cell receptor beta chains reported below all come from one sample, sequenced in a study of Tregs in tolerant kidney transplant recipients. The repertoire was sequenced with immunoSEQ multiplex PCR; TCRdb's copy has only in-frame clones and lacks some. Of fewer than 70,000 clones in the sample, about 83% are singletons; the top ten hold more than 4%. Sequencing was done on a sample of CD4+ T cells from blood. The receptors were sampled from a human donor in good health.

V is TRBV2 and J is TRBJ2-3; D is perhaps TRBD1 (6 bases). The CDR3 covers 15 residues. Germline-derived CDR1 and CDR2 are SNHLY and FYNNEI. The germline V and J ends were trimmed by 7 bases and 2 bases, with 16 bases remaining between them. The CDR3 nucleotides are TGTGCCAGCACCGAGGCAGGGGTGGTCACAGATACGCAGTATTTT. This translates into CASTEAGVVTDTQYF.

The chain uses TRBV29-1 and TRBJ2-1, with TRBD2 matching over 13 bases. CDR3 length equals 15 residues. CDR1 is SQVTM and CDR2 is ANQGSEA in the germline V gene. Trimming at V came to 3 bases and at J to 5 bases, leaving 4 bases not matched to a gene. The DNA of the CDR3 is TGCAGCGTTGATAGGGGACTAGCGGGAAACAATGAGCAGTTCTTC. Its protein product is CSVDRGLAGNNEQFF.

The chain has TRBV7-2 and TRBJ2-5, with D perhaps matching TRBD1 (7 bases). The CDR3 length is 14 residues. Germline V gene data show CDR1 as SGHTA and CDR2 as FQGNSA. V lost 6 bases and J lost 5, with 16 bases in between. As DNA, the CDR3 is TGTGCCAGCAGTCCTGACAGGGCGGGGGAGACCCAGTACTTC. It specifies CASSPDRAGETQYF.

This clone was counted once. This chain uses TRBV4-3 with TRBJ2-7; 8 positions match TRBD2. The V and J ends lost 0 bases and 2 bases, in that order; junction bases with no gene match: 3. Germline CDR1 reads LGHNA; CDR2 reads YSLEER. The CDR3 covers 15 residues. The CDR3 region has the DNA TGCGCCAGCAGCCAAGAAACTAGCGGCGCCTACGAGCAGTACTTC. Protein product: CASSQETSGAYEQYF.

This chain links TRBV5-1 with TRBJ2-1; no reliable D call. Germline lookup yields CDR1 SGHRS and CDR2 YFSETQ. This CDR3 has 15 residues. V lost 0 bases and J 4 bases, leaving 11 bases between the germline ends. The CDR3 sequence: CASSLAGASYNEQFF. CDR3 bases: TGCGCCAGCAGCTTGGCAGGAGCATCTTACAATGAGCAGTTCTTC.

This clone was observed a single time. The chain combines TRBV11-3 with TRBJ2-1; TRBD2 might be the D (5 bases). Germline V gives CDR1 SGHNT, CDR2 YENEEA. This CDR3 contains 14 residues. Trimming pared 5 bases from V and 7 bases from J, leaving 15 bases between. The CDR3 DNA reads as TGTGCCAGCAGCCCCAGAGCGGTAGGGAATGAGCAGTTCTTC. Amino acids: CASSPRAVGNEQFF.

The V gene is TRBV7-2, the J gene TRBJ2-5; 8 bases are shared with TRBD2. The CDR3 is made up of 18 amino acids. J lost 4 bases, V lost 2 bases, and 15 bases had no gene match. Germline V gene lookup returns CDR1 SGHTA and CDR2 FQGNSA. The DNA of the CDR3 is TGTGCCAGCAGCTTAAAGGGGGGTCTAGCGGGCACCCGAGAGACCCAGTACTTC. Residues: CASSLKGGLAGTRETQYF.

The V and J genes are TRBV11-3 and TRBJ2-1; TRBD1 might be the D (5 bases). V lost 4 bases and J lost 5, with 9 bases in between. CDR3 length: 13 amino acids. Germline V gene data show CDR1 as SGHNT and CDR2 as YENEEA. The DNA for the CDR3 is TGTGCCAGCAGCTCCGACAGCAACAATGAGCAGTTCTTC. It specifies CASSSDSNNEQFF.

The rearrangement links TRBV14 to TRBJ2-1; D ambiguous. Trimming removed 1 base at V and 0 bases at J, with 10 bases between. The CDR3 sequence is 16 residues long. Per the germline V gene, CDR1 is SGHDN and CDR2 is FVKESK. In DNA form, the CDR3 reads TGTGCCAGCAGCCAAGTCCGGAGCGCCTCCTACAATGAGCAGTTCTTC. Translation: CASSQVRSASYNEQFF. The full variable domain, its missing parts supplied by reference TRBV14 and TRBJ2-1, is EAGVTQFPSHSVIEKGQTVTLRCDPISGHDNLYWYRRVMGKEIKFLLHFVKESKQDESGMPNNRFLAERTGGTYSTLKVQPAELEDSGVYFCASSQVRSASYNEQFFGPGTRLTVL.

This sequence joins TRBV9 and TRBJ1-1; no clear D gene. Germline V lookup: CDR1 SGDLS, CDR2 YYNGEE. This CDR3 comprises 15 residues. V shed 2 bases and J shed 5 bases, with 16 bases lying between them. The CDR3 sequence: CASSVTPLWETEAFF. Written as DNA, the CDR3 is TGTGCCAGCAGCGTCACCCCTTTATGGGAGACTGAAGCTTTCTTT.

The chain combines TRBV5-8 with TRBJ1-5, with D possibly matching TRBD1 (6 bases). The CDR3 is 19 residues long. Germline V gene data show CDR1 as SGHTS and CDR2 as YDEGEE. V shed 1 base and J shed 0 bases, with 20 bases lying between them. DNA of the CDR3: TGTGCCAGCAGCTTGAGTATATTCGGACAGACAGATAGCAATCAGCCCCAGCATTTT. Translation: CASSLSIFGQTDSNQPQHF.

This chain connects TRBV7-6 to TRBJ2-5, with 10 bases that match TRBD1. In germline, CDR1 is SGHVS, CDR2 FNYEAQ. This CDR3 contains 16 residues. V lost 5 bases, J lost 5 bases, and 11 bases stayed unmatched. The CDR3, as DNA: TGTGCCAGCAGCCCTCGGACAGGGGGTGTGGGGGAGACCCAGTACTTC. This sequence encodes CASSPRTGGVGETQYF.

The CDR3 protein is CASSPRLAGANEQFF. The CDR3 nucleotides are TGCGCCAGCAGCCCCCGACTAGCGGGAGCCAATGAGCAGTTCTTC. The chain uses TRBV4-1 and TRBJ2-1; 12 nucleotides match TRBD2. This CDR3 region has 15 residues. Germline trimming cut 4 bases from V and 6 bases from J; bases unmatched to any gene: 4. In germline, CDR1 is MGHRA, CDR2 YSYEKL.

The V and J genes are TRBV5-1 and TRBJ1-2; D is uncertain. The ends were cut back, 0 bases at V and 5 bases at J, with 14 bases in the middle. The CDR3 consists of 15 residues. Germline V gene data show CDR1 as SGHRS and CDR2 as YFSETQ. CDR3 in amino acids: CASSLANRELYGYTF. CDR3 nucleotide sequence: TGCGCCAGCAGCTTGGCCAATAGGGAGCTTTATGGCTACACCTTC.

The genes are TRBV4-1 and TRBJ1-2, with TRBD1 matching 9 bases. The CDR3 runs 19 residues. V lost 1 base, J lost 4 bases, and 16 bases stayed unmatched. Germline V lookup: CDR1 MGHRA, CDR2 YSYEKL. The CDR3 DNA is TGCGCCAGCAGCCAAGGGCCAATCTACAGGGGGCGCCGGGGCTATGGCTACACCTTC. The encoded protein is CASSQGPIYRGRRGYGYTF.

The chain joins TRBV14 to TRBJ2-5, with D unclear. Germline loops: CDR1 SGHDN, CDR2 FVKESK. The V gene lost 4 bases and the J gene lost 1 base, with 1 base spanning the gap. This CDR3 has 11 residues. The CDR3 coding sequence is TGTGCCAGCAGCCGCCAAGAGACCCAGTACTTC. It is translated as CASSRQETQYF.

The rearrangement uses TRBV15 and TRBJ1-2; no definite D call. Germline CDR1 reads LNHNV; CDR2 reads YYDKDF (reference sequence). The V and J ends lost 6 bases and 0 bases respectively, with 8 bases between them. The CDR3 has 13 amino acids. DNA of the CDR3: TGTGCCACCAGTCCCCTAGCTAACTATGGCTACACCTTC. As protein: CATSPLANYGYTF.

This chain connects TRBV19 to TRBJ1-1, with a tentative D call TRBD1 (6 bases). The CDR3 has 15 residues. The germline V and J ends were trimmed by 3 bases and 5 bases, with 16 bases remaining between them. Germline CDR1 reads LNHDA; CDR2 reads SQIVND (reference sequence). DNA for the CDR3: TGTGCCAGTAGTATCGGCGGGGGCGCGGGGACTGAAGCTTTCTTT. Translated: CASSIGGGAGTEAFF.

This chain joins TRBV18 and TRBJ1-5; the match to TRBD1 covers 9 bases. The CDR3 has 15 amino acids. J was trimmed by 6 bases and V by 3 bases; bases with no gene match: 6. From germline, CDR1 is KGHSH and CDR2 LQKENI. CDR3 bases: TGTGCCAGCTCACCGGGACAGGGTTTTCCTCAGCCCCAGCATTTT. Residues: CASSPGQGFPQPQHF.

V gene TRBV5-1 combines with J gene TRBJ1-1; TRBD1 matches 8 bases. Trimming removed 3 bases from V and 0 bases from J; junction bases left unmatched: 7. The CDR3 extends over 16 amino acids. The germline V gene encodes CDR1 SGHRS and CDR2 YFSETQ. CDR3 nucleotides: TGCGCCAGCAGCTCAGGACAGGGTGATATGAACACTGAAGCTTTCTTT. Protein sequence: CASSSGQGDMNTEAFF.

The V call is TRBV18, the J call TRBJ1-2; D unresolved. The CDR3 is 15 residues long. The germline gives CDR1 KGHSH, CDR2 LQKENI. Trimming stripped 6 bases from V and 5 bases from J, with 19 bases between. The DNA of the CDR3 is TGTGCCAGCTCGGGCCTAACGGTCCCTAGGTATGGCTACACCTTC. It translates to CASSGLTVPRYGYTF.

This sequence joins TRBV7-3 and TRBJ2-7; 10 positions match TRBD2. CDR1 is SGHTA and CDR2 is FQGTGA in the germline V gene. This CDR3 is 15 amino acids long. J was trimmed by 0 bases and V by 3 bases; bases with no gene match: 2. CDR3 nucleotides: TGTGCCAGCAGCTTTCGGACTAGCGGCTCCTACGAGCAGTACTTC. Its translation is CASSFRTSGSYEQYF.

The genes are TRBV7-8 and TRBJ1-1; possible D gene TRBD1, 5 bases. V lost 1 base, J lost 4 bases, and 7 bases lay in between. The CDR3 has 13 amino acids. Germline loops: CDR1 SGHVS, CDR2 FQNEAQ. CDR3 in amino acids: CASSLETATEAFF. The CDR3 nucleotides are TGTGCCAGCAGCTTAGAGACAGCCACTGAAGCTTTCTTT.

The sample holds a few counts of this clone. A junction end diverges from the germline sequence, so it may reflect a read error. The chain uses TRBV18 and TRBJ1-2, with D tentatively TRBD1 (6 bases). Germline V gene lookup returns CDR1 KGHSH and CDR2 LQKENI. The CDR3 contains 16 residues. The CDR3 region has the DNA TGTGCCAGCTCTCCACAGGGAACGGGGGCTAACTATGGCTACACCTTC. Amino acid sequence: CASSPQGTGANYGYTF.

This chain connects TRBV19 to TRBJ2-7, with 10 bases lining up with TRBD1. V shed 4 bases and J 7 bases; nucleotides not matched to a gene: 10. Germline V CDR1 and CDR2: LNHDA, SQIVND (reference sequence). The CDR3 totals 15 residues. The CDR3 coding sequence is TGTGCCAGTAGTAAAATCCCGGGACAGGGGACGGAGCAGTACTTC. Protein product: CASSKIPGQGTEQYF.